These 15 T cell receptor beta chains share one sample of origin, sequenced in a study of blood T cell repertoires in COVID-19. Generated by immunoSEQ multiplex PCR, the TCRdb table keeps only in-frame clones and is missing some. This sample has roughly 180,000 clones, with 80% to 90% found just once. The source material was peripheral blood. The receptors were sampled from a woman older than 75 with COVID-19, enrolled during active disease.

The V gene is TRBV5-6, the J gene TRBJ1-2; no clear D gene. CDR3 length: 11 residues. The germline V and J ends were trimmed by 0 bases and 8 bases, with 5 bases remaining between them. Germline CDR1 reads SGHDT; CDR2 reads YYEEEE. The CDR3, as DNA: TGTGCCAGCAGCTTGGCGCAGGGCTACACCTTC. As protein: CASSLAQGYTF.

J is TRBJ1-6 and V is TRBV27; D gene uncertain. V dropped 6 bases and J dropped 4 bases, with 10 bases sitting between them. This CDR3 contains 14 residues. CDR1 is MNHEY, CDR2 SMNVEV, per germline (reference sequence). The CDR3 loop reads CASSVTEYNSPLHF. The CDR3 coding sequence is TGTGCCAGCAGCGTCACAGAATATAATTCACCCCTCCACTTT.

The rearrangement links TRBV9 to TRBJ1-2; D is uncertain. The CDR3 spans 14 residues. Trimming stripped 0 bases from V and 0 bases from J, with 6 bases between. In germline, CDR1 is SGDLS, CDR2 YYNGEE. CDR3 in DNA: TGTGCCAGCAGCGTAGCCGGTTCTAACTATGGCTACACCTTC. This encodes CASSVAGSNYGYTF.

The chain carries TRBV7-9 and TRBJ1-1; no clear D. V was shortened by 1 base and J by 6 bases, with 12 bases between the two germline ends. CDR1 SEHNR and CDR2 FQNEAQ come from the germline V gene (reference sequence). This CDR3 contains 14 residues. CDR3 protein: CASSLDWETSEAFF. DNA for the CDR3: TGTGCCAGCAGCTTAGATTGGGAGACCTCTGAAGCTTTCTTT.

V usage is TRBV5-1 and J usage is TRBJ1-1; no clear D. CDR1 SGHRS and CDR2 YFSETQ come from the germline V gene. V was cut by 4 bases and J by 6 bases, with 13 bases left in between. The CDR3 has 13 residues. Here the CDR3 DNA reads TGCGCCAGCAGCGCCGCGGTACATGCTGAAGCTTTCTTT. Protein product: CASSAAVHAEAFF.

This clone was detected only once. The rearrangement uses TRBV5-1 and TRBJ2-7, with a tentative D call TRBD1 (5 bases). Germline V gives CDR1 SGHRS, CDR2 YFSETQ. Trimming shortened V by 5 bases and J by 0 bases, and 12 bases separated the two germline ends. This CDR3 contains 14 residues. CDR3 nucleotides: TGCGCCAGCAGAGAAAACGGACACTCCTACGAGCAGTACTTC. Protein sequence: CASRENGHSYEQYF.

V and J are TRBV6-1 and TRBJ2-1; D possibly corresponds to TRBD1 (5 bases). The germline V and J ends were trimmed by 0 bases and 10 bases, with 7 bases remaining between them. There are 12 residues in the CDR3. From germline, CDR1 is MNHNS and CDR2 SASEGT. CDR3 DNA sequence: TGTGCCAGCAGTGAAGCTCACAGGGAGCAGTTCTTC. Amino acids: CASSEAHREQFF.

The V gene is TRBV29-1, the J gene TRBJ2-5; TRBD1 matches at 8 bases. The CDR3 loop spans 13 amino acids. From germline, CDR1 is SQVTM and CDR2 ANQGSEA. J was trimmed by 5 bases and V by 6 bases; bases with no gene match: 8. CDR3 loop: CSVRPGQEETQYF. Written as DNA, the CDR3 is TGCAGCGTCCGACCGGGACAGGAGGAGACCCAGTACTTC.

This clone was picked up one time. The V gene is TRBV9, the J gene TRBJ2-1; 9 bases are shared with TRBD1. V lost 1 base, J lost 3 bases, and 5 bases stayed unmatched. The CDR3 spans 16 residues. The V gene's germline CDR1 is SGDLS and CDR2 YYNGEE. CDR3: CASSVTGTGLYNEQFF. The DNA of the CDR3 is TGTGCCAGCAGCGTAACTGGGACAGGGCTCTACAATGAGCAGTTCTTC.

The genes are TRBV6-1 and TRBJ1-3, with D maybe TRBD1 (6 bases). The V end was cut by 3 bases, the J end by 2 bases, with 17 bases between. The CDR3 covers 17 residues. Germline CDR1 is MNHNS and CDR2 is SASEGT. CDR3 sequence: CASSDQRQAVTGNTIYF. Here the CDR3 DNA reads TGTGCCAGCAGTGACCAAAGACAGGCTGTAACTGGAAACACCATATATTTT.

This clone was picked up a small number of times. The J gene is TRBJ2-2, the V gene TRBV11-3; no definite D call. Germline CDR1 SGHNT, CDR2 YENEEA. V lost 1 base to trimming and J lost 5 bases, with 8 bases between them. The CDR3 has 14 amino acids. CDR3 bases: TGTGCCAGCAGCTTAGGCGGATGGACCGGGGAGCTGTTTTTT. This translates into CASSLGGWTGELFF.

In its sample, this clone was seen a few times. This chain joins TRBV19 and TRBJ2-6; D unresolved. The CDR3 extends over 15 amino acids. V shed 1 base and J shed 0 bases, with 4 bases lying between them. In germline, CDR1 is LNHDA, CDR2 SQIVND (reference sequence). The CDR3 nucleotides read TGTGCCAGTAGTATAGGAGTCTCTGGGGCCAACGTCCTGACTTTC. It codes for CASSIGVSGANVLTF. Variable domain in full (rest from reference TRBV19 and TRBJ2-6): DGGITQSPKYLFRKEGQNVTLSCEQNLNHDAMYWYRQDPGQGLRLIYYSQIVNDFQKGDIAEGYSVSREKKESFPLTVTSAQKNPTAFYLCASSIGVSGANVLTFGAGSRLTVL.

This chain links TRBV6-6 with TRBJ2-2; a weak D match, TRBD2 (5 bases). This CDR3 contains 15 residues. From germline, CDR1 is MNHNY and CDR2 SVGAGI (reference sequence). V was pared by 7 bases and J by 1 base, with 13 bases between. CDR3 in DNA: TGTGCCAGCAAGACGAAGAGGGTGAACACCGGGGAGCTGTTTTTT. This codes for CASKTKRVNTGELFF.

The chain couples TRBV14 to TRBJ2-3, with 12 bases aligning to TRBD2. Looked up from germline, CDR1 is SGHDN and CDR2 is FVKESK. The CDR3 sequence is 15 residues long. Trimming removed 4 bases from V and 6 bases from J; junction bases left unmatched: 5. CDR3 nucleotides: TGTGCCAGCAGCCGGCTAGCGGGGGGGCTTGATACGCAGTATTTT. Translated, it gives CASSRLAGGLDTQYF.

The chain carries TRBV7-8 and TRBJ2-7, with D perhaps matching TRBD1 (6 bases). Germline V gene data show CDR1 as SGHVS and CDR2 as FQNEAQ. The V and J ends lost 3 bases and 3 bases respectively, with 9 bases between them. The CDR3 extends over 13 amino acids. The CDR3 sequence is CASSLARGYEQYF. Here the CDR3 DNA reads TGTGCCAGCAGCTTGGCCAGGGGCTACGAGCAGTACTTC.